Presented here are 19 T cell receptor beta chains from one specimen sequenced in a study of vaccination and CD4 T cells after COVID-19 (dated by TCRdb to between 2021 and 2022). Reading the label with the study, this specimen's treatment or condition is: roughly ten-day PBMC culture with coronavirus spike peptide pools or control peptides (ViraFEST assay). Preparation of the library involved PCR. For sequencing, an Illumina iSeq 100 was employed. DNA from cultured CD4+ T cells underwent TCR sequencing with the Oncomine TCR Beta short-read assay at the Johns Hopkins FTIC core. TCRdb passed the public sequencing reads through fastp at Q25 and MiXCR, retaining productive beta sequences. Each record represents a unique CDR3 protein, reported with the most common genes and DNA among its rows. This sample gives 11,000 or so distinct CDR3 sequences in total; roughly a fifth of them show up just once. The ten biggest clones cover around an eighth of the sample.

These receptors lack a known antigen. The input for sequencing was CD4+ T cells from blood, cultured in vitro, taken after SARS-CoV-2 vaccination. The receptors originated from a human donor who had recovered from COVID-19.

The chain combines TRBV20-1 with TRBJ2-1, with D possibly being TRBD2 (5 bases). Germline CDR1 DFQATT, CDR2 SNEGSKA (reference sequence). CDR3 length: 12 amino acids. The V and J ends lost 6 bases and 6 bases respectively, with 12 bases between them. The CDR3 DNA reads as TGCAGTGCGGTACTAGTTTTCAATGAGCAGTTCTTC. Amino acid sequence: CSAVLVFNEQFF.

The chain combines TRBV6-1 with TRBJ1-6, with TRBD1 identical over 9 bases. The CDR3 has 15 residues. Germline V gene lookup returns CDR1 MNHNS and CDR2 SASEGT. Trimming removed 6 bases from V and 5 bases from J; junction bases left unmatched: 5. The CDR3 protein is CASRGRDRDNSPLHF. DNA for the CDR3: TGTGCCAGCAGGGGCCGGGACAGGGATAATTCACCCCTCCACTTT.

The CDR3 reads CASSLGQVTEAFF. Written as DNA, the CDR3 is TGTGCCAGCAGCTTAGGGCAGGTAACTGAAGCTTTCTTT. V gene TRBV7-9 combines with J gene TRBJ1-1; D remains ambiguous. CDR3 length: 13 residues. V shed 1 base and J shed 5 bases, with 8 bases lying between them. Germline V gene data show CDR1 as SEHNR and CDR2 as FQNEAQ (reference sequence).

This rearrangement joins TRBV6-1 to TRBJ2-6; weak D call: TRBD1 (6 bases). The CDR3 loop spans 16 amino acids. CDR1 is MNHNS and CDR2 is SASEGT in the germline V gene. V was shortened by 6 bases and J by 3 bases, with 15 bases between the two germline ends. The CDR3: CASRATGTGGANVLTF. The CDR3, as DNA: TGTGCCAGCAGGGCCACAGGGACCGGTGGGGCCAACGTCCTGACTTTC.

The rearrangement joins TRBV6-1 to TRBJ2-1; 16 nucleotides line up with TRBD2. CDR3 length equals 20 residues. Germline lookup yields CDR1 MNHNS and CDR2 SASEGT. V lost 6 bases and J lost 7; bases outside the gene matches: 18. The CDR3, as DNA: TGTGCCAGCAGAACCAAACCGGGACTAGCGGGAGGGCCCAGGCTTAATGAGCAGTTCTTC. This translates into CASRTKPGLAGGPRLNEQFF.

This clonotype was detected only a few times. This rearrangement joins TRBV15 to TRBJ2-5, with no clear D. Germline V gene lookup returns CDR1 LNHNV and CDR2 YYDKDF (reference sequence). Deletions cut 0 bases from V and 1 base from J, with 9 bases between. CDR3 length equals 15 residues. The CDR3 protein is CATSRDIGSQETQYF. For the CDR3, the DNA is TGTGCCACCAGCAGAGATATCGGAAGCCAAGAGACCCAGTACTTC.

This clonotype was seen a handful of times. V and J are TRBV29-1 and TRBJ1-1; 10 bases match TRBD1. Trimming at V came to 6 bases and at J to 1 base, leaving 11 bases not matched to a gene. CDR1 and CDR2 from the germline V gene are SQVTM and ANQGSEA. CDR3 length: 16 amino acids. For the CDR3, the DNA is TGCAGCGTCCGCGGACAGGGGGGATTATCGAACACTGAAGCTTTCTTT. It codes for CSVRGQGGLSNTEAFF.

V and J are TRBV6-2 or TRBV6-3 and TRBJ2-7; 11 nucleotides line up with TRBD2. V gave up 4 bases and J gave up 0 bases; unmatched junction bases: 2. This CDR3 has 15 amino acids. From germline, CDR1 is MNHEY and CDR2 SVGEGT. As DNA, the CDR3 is TGTGCCAGCAGTTTTCTAGCGGGAGGCTCCTACGAGCAGTACTTC. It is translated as CASSFLAGGSYEQYF.

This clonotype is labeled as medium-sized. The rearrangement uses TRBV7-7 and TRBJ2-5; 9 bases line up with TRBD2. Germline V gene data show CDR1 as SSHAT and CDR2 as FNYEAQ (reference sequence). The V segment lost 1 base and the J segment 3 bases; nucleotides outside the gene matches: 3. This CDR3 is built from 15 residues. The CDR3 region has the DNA TGTGCCAGCAGCTTAGAAGCGGGAGGCAAAGAGACCCAGTACTTC. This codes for CASSLEAGGKETQYF.

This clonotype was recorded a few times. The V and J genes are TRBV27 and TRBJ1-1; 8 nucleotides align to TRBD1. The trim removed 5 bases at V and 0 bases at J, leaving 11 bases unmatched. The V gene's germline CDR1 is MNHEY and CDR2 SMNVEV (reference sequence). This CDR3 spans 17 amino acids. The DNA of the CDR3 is TGTGCCAGCAGTCACCTCCGGGACAGGTATATGAACACTGAAGCTTTCTTT. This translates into CASSHLRDRYMNTEAFF.

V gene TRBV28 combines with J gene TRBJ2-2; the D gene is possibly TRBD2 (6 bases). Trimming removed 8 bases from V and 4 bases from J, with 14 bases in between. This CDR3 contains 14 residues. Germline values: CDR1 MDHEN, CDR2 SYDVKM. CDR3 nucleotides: TGTGCCAGCCGCGGGGTCCTAGGCACCGGGGAGCTGTTTTTT. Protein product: CASRGVLGTGELFF.

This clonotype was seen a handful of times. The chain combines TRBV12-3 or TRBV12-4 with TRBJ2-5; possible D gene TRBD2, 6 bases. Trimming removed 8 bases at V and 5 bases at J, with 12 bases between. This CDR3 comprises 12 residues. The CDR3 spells CASGRNGETQYF. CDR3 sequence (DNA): TGTGCCAGCGGGAGGAATGGGGAGACCCAGTACTTC.

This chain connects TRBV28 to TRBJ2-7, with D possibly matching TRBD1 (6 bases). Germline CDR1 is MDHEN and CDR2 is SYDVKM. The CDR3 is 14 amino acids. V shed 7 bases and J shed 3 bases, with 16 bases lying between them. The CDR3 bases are TGTGCCAGCACGCCGGTGGGGGCGGACTACGAGCAGTACTTC. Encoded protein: CASTPVGADYEQYF.

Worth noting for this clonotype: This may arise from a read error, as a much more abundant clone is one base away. The CDR3 spells CASSRGANYDYTF. Here the CDR3 DNA reads TGTGCCAGCAGCCGAGGGGCGAACTATGACTACACCTTC. The chain carries TRBV6-1 and TRBJ1-2; D may be TRBD1 (5 bases). Germline V gene sequence: CDR1 MNHNS, CDR2 SASEGT. This CDR3 has 13 amino acids.

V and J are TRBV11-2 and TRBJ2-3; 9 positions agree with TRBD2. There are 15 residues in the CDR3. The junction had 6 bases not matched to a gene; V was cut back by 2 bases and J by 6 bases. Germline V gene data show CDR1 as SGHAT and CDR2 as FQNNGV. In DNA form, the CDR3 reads TGTGCCAGCAGCTTAATAGCGGGAGTACCGGATACGCAGTATTTT. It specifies CASSLIAGVPDTQYF.

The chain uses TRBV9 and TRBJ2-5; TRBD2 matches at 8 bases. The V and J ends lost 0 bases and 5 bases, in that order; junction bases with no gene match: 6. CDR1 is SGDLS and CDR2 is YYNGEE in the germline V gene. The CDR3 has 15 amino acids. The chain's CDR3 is CASSVGLAGGETQYF. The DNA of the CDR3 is TGTGCCAGCAGCGTAGGTCTAGCGGGCGGGGAGACCCAGTACTTC.

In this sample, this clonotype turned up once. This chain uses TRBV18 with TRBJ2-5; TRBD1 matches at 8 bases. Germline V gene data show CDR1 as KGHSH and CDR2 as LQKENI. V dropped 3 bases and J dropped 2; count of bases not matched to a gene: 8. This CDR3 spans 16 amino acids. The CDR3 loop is CASSPFTTGGQETQYF. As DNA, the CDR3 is TGTGCCAGCTCACCCTTTACTACAGGGGGTCAAGAGACCCAGTACTTC.

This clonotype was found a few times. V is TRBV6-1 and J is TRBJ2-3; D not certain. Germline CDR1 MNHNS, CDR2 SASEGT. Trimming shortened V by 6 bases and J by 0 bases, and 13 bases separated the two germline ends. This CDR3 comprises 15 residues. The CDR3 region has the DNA TGTGCCAGCAGCCCCGCGCGGCGAAGCACAGATACGCAGTATTTT. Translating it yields CASSPARRSTDTQYF.

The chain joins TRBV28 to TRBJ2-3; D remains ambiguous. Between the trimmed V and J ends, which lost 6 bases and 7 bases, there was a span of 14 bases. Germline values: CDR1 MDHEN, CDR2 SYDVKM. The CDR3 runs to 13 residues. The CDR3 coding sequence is TGTGCCAGCAGCTGGGAAGGGAAAAATACGCAGTATTTT. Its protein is CASSWEGKNTQYF.